This paragraph covers one TCR beta chain sequence. Its matching antigen is unknown. V lost 5 bases to trimming and J lost 2 bases, with 13 bases between them. The CDR3 sequence is 14 residues long. Looked up from germline, CDR1 is MNHEY and CDR2 is SVGAGI. Primers for the PCR totalled 60 Vbeta and 13 Jbeta. The repertoire was sequenced with immunoSEQ multiplex PCR; TCRdb's copy has only in-frame clones and lacks some. The sample holds 130,000 to 150,000 clones. The source of the sample is a study of cytomegalovirus exposure and HLA in healthy donors. General observations from the study: Within a later analysis, the majority of CMV-associated TCR beta chains appeared HLA-restricted. TCR beta chain V- and J-gene trimming was linked, in a later analysis, to a missense variant in DCLRE1C. Associated with HLA alleles at 0.05 false discovery rate in a later analysis were 16,951 TCR beta sequences. The number of N-insertions in an Asian-associated ancestry cluster was reportedly below the approximately 690-donor mean in a later analysis.

The sample taken for sequencing was PBMCs. V usage is TRBV6-5 and J usage is TRBJ2-7; tentatively, D is TRBD2 (7 bases). This receptor was obtained from a male donor in good health and CMV-seronegative. The CDR3 nucleotides read TGTGCCAGCAGTCCGGGGGGCCGAACCTACGAGCAGTACTTC. Translated, it gives CASSPGGRTYEQYF.